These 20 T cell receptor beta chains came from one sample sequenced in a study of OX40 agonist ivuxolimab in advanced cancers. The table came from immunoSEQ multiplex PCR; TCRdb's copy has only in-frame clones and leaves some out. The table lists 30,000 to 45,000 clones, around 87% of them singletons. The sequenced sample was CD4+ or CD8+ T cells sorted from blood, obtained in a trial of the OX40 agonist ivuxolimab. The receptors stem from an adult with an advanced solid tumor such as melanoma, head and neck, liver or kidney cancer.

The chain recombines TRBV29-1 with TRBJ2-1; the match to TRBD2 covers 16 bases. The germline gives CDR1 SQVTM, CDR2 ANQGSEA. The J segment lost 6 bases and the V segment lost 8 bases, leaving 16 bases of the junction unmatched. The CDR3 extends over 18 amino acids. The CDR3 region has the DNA TGCAGCAAAAGGGGGGTCCCGGGACTAGCGGGAGGGCCCAATGAGCAGTTCTTC. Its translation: CSKRGVPGLAGGPNEQFF.

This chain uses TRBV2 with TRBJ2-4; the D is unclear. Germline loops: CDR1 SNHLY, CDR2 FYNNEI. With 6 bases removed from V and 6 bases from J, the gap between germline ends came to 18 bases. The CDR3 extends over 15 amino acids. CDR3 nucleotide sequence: TGTGCCAGCAGCGAGAACCCCCGGTTAGCAAACATTCAGTACTTC. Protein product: CASSENPRLANIQYF.

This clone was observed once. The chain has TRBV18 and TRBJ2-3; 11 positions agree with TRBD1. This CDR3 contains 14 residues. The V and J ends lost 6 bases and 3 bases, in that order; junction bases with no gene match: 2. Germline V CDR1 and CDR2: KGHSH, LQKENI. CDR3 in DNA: TGTGCCAGCTCGGGACAGGGGGAGACAGATACGCAGTATTTT. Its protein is CASSGQGETDTQYF.

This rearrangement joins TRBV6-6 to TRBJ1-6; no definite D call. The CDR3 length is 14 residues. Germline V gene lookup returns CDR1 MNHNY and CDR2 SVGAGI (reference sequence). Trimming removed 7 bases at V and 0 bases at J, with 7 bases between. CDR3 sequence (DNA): TGTGCCAGCACCACGGACTCCTATAATTCACCCCTCCACTTT. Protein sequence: CASTTDSYNSPLHF.

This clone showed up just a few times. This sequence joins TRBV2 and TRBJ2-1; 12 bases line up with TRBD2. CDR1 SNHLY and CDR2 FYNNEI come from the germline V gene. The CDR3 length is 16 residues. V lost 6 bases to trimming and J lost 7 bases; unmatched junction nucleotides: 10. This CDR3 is CASSPASGRAKNEQFF. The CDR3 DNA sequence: TGTGCCAGCAGCCCAGCTAGCGGGAGGGCCAAGAATGAGCAGTTCTTC.

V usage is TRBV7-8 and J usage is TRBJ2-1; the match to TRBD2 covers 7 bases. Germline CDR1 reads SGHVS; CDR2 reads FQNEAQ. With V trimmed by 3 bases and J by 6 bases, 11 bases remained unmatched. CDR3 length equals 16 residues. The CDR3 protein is CASSFDALAGVNEQFF. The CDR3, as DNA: TGTGCCAGCAGCTTTGACGCCTTGGCGGGGGTCAATGAGCAGTTCTTC.

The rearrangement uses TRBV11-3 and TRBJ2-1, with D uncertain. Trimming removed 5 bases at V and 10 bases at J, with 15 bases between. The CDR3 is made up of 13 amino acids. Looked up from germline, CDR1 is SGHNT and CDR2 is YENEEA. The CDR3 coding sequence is TGTGCCAGCAGCCCAGACGCAGGCAGGGAGCAGTTCTTC. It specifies CASSPDAGREQFF.

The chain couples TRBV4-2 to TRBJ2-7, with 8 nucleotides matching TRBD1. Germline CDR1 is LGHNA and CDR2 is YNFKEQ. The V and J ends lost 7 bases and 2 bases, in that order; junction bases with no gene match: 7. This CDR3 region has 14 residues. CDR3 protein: CASTAGTGAYEQYF. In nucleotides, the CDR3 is TGTGCCAGCACCGCCGGGACAGGCGCCTACGAGCAGTACTTC.

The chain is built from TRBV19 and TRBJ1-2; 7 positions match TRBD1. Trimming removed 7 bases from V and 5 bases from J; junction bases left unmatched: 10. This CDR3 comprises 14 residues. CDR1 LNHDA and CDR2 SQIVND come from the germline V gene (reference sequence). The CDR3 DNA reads TGTGCCAGTACCAGGGACAGAACTACTTATGGCTACACCTTC. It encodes CASTRDRTTYGYTF. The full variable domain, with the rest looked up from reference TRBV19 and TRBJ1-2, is DGGITQSPKYLFRKEGQNVTLSCEQNLNHDAMYWYRQDPGQGLRLIYYSQIVNDFQKGDIAEGYSVSREKKESFPLTVTSAQKNPTAFYLCASTRDRTTYGYTFGSGTRLTVV.

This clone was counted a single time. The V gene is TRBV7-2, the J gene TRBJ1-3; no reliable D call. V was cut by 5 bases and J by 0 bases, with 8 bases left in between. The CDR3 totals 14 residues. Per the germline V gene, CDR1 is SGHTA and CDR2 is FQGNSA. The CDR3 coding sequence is TGTGCCAGCAGCCCCAATGCCTCTGGAAACACCATATATTTT. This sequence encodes CASSPNASGNTIYF.

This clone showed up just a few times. The CDR3 region has the DNA TGTGCCAGTAGTATACCGCTTGGACGGGGGGTACACAATGAGCAGTTCTTC. Its protein product is CASSIPLGRGVHNEQFF. The V call is TRBV19, the J call TRBJ2-1, with 7 bases that match TRBD2. The CDR3 is 17 amino acids. The germline gives CDR1 LNHDA, CDR2 SQIVND (reference sequence). J lost 5 bases, V lost 2 bases, and 12 bases had no gene match.

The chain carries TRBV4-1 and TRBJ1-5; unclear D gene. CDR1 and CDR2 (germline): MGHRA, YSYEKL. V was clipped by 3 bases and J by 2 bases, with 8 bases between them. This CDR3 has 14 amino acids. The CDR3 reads CASSQQRGNQPQHF. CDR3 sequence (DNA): TGCGCCAGCAGCCAGCAGAGAGGCAATCAGCCCCAGCATTTT.

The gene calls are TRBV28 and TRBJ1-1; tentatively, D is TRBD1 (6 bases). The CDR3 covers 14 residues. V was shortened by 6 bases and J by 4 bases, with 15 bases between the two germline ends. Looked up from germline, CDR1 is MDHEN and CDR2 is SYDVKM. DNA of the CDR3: TGTGCCAGCAGGGGCGGGGGCCCGGGCACTGAAGCTTTCTTT. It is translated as CASRGGGPGTEAFF.

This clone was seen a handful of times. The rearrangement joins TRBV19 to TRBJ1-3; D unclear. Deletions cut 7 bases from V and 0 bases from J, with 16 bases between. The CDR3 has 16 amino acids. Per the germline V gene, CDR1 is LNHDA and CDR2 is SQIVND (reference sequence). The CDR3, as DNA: TGTGCCAGTACCCTAGAAGGCGTGGGCTCTGGAAACACCATATATTTT. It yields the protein CASTLEGVGSGNTIYF.

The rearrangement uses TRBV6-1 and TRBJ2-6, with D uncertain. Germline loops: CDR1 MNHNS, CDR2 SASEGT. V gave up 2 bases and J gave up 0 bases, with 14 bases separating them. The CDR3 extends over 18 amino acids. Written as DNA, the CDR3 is TGTGCCAGCAGTGAACGCCCGGCGTCCTCCTCTGGGGCCAACGTCCTGACTTTC. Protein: CASSERPASSSGANVLTF.

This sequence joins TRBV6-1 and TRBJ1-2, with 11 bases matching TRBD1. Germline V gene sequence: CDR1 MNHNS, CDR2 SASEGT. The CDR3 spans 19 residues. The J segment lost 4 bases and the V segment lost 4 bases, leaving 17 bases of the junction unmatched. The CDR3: CASSGTGGTGEKGSYGYTF. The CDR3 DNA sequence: TGTGCCAGCAGTGGGACAGGGGGCACGGGAGAGAAGGGAAGCTATGGCTACACCTTC.

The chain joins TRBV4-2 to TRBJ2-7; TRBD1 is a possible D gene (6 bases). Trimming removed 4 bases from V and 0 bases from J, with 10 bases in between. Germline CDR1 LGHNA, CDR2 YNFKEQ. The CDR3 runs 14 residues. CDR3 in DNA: TGTGCCAGCAGCCCGAGACAGGACTCCTACGAGCAGTACTTC. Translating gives CASSPRQDSYEQYF.

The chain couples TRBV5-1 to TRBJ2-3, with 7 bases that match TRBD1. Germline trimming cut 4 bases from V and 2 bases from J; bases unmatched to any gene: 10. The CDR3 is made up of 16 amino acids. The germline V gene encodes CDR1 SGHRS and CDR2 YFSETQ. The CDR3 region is CASSQGRQGPTDTQYF. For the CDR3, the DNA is TGCGCCAGCAGCCAGGGCCGACAGGGTCCCACAGATACGCAGTATTTT.

Here the CDR3 DNA reads TGTGCCACCAAGGGACTTAACACCGGGGAGCTGTTTTTT. This encodes CATKGLNTGELFF. The chain joins TRBV2 to TRBJ2-2; weak D call: TRBD2 (6 bases). The CDR3 length is 13 residues. The germline gives CDR1 SNHLY, CDR2 FYNNEI. V was trimmed by 10 bases and J by 2 bases, leaving 11 bases between them.

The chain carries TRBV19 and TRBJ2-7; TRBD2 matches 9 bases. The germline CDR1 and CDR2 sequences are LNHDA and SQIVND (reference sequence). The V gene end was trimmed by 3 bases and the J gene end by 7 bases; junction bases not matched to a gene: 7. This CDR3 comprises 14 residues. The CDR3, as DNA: TGTGCCAGTAGTATCGCTAGCGGGGAGGGGGAGCAGTACTTC. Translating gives CASSIASGEGEQYF.